These 16 T cell receptor beta chains were sequenced from one sample in a study of T cell responses to AZD1222 COVID-19 vaccine. Produced via immunoSEQ multiplex PCR; TCRdb's table is partial and in-frame only. Here the sample spans approximately 160,000 clones, about 92% being singletons. This sample comprised peripheral blood, obtained on day 0 of AZD1222 vaccination. These receptors all stem from an adult in good health.

This clone was seen a single time. This sequence joins TRBV12-2 and TRBJ2-7; no DNA check was done on the table's D call, TRBD2. TRBV12-2 is a pseudogene segment. The CDR3 runs 13 residues. The CDR3 DNA reads as TGTGCAAGTCGCTGGAGAGGGTCTAACGAGCAGTACTTC. Translating it yields CASRWRGSNEQYF.

V is TRBV2 and J is TRBJ1-1; perhaps TRBD1 as D (6 bases). The CDR3 is 15 amino acids. Germline V gene lookup returns CDR1 SNHLY and CDR2 FYNNEI. The V end was cut by 3 bases, the J end by 5 bases, with 16 bases between. In nucleotides, the CDR3 is TGTGCCAGCAGTGATTTGATGCAGGGGATTACTGAAGCTTTCTTT. Its protein is CASSDLMQGITEAFF.

This clone was observed a single time. This chain joins TRBV7-9 and TRBJ1-1; no reliable D call. V lost 7 bases, J lost 0 bases, and 15 bases lay in between. CDR3 length: 15 residues. CDR1 SEHNR and CDR2 FQNEAQ come from the germline V gene (reference sequence). CDR3 amino acids: CASIHYTNMNTEAFF. CDR3 DNA: TGTGCCAGCATCCATTACACCAACATGAACACTGAAGCTTTCTTT.

This chain joins TRBV10-3 and TRBJ1-1; D perhaps matches TRBD1 (6 bases). This CDR3 has 14 residues. The germline V gene encodes CDR1 ENHRY and CDR2 SYGVKD. Trimming pared 6 bases from V and 2 bases from J, leaving 13 bases between. The CDR3 loop is CAISQEGVNTEAFF. The CDR3, as DNA: TGTGCCATCAGCCAGGAGGGGGTAAACACTGAAGCTTTCTTT.

The chain combines TRBV6-6 with TRBJ1-4, with no clear D. This CDR3 has 13 amino acids. The germline V gene encodes CDR1 MNHNY and CDR2 SVGAGI (reference sequence). V was shortened by 6 bases and J by 5 bases, with 10 bases between the two germline ends. The CDR3 reads CASRNRENEKLFF. CDR3 nucleotide sequence: TGTGCCAGCAGAAACCGGGAGAATGAAAAACTGTTTTTT.

This chain joins TRBV4-1 and TRBJ1-4; 8 nucleotides match TRBD1. The germline V gene encodes CDR1 MGHRA and CDR2 YSYEKL. The CDR3 is 19 amino acids. V was pared by 2 bases and J by 3 bases, with 14 bases of the junction left unmatched. The CDR3 DNA reads TGCGCCAGCAGCCAATTTGACAGGGGCCTCCTTTCCGCTAATGAAAAACTGTTTTTT. Translating it yields CASSQFDRGLLSANEKLFF.

The chain uses TRBV18 and TRBJ2-2; no clear D gene. V gave up 0 bases and J gave up 0 bases, with 8 bases separating them. CDR1 and CDR2 (germline): KGHSH, LQKENI. The CDR3 spans 16 residues. The CDR3 here is CASSPPSTSNTGELFF. The CDR3 nucleotides are TGTGCCAGCTCACCACCCTCCACCTCGAACACCGGGGAGCTGTTTTTT. Combining the CDR3 with reference TRBV18 and TRBJ2-2 gives the whole variable domain NAGVMQNPRHLVRRRGQEARLRCSPMKGHSHVYWYRQLPEEGLKFMVYLQKENIIDESGMPKERFSAEFPKEGPSILRIQQVVRGDSAAYFCASSPPSTSNTGELFFGEGSRLTVL.

V and J are TRBV6-5 and TRBJ1-6; D possibly corresponds to TRBD1 (6 bases). Trimming shortened V by 6 bases and J by 7 bases, and 13 bases separated the two germline ends. The length of the CDR3 is 14 residues. Germline values: CDR1 MNHEY, CDR2 SVGAGI. The DNA for the CDR3 is TGTGCCAGCAGGCCCCGACAGGCCAATTCACCCCTCCACTTT. Encoded protein: CASRPRQANSPLHF.

The chain employs TRBV9 and TRBJ2-1; TRBD2 agrees at 7 bases. The CDR3 covers 14 residues. The germline V gene encodes CDR1 SGDLS and CDR2 YYNGEE. V shed 0 bases and J 5 bases; nucleotides not matched to a gene: 2. CDR3 sequence: CASSVGGGDNEQFF. CDR3 sequence (DNA): TGTGCCAGCAGCGTAGGCGGGGGAGACAATGAGCAGTTCTTC.

The chain recombines TRBV2 with TRBJ2-7; no clear D. Germline CDR1 is SNHLY and CDR2 is FYNNEI. The CDR3 totals 11 residues. With 6 bases removed from V and 3 bases from J, the gap between germline ends came to 6 bases. CDR3 loop: CASRQIYEQYF. The DNA of the CDR3 is TGTGCCAGCAGACAAATCTACGAGCAGTACTTC.

V usage is TRBV5-1 and J usage is TRBJ2-5; a weak D match, TRBD1 (6 bases). CDR1 is SGHRS and CDR2 is YFSETQ in the germline V gene. This CDR3 is 15 amino acids long. Trimming removed 4 bases from V and 3 bases from J, with 16 bases in between. In DNA, the CDR3 is TGCGCCAGCAGCCCGGCCGGGACATACAAAGAGACCCAGTACTTC. It is translated as CASSPAGTYKETQYF. The variable domain in full, with the rest retrieved from reference TRBV5-1 and TRBJ2-5, is KAGVTQTPRYLIKTRGQQVTLSCSPISGHRSVSWYQQTPGQGLQFLFEYFSETQRNKGNFPGRFSGRQFSNSRSEMNVSTLELGDSALYLCASSPAGTYKETQYFGPGTRLLVL.

The chain couples TRBV5-4 to TRBJ2-1, with TRBD2 identical over 13 bases. This CDR3 contains 15 residues. Per the germline V gene, CDR1 is SGHNT and CDR2 is YYREEE (reference sequence). V was clipped by 4 bases and J by 9 bases; unmatched bases: 7. CDR3 loop: CASSVTSGGATEQFF. CDR3 sequence (DNA): TGTGCCAGCAGCGTAACTAGCGGGGGGGCCACTGAGCAGTTCTTC.

Only one count was recorded for this clone. The CDR3 protein is CASSLTTGSWGANVLTF. The CDR3 DNA follows: TGTGCCAGCAGCTTAACAACAGGCTCGTGGGGGGCCAACGTCCTGACTTTC. The chain has TRBV7-3 and TRBJ2-6, with a tentative D call TRBD1 (5 bases). Trimming removed 0 bases from V and 4 bases from J, with 13 bases in between. Germline V gene lookup returns CDR1 SGHTA and CDR2 FQGTGA. This CDR3 comprises 17 residues.

The rearrangement links TRBV3-1 (or the pseudogene TRBV3-2) to TRBJ2-3; 9 positions agree with TRBD2. This CDR3 region has 15 residues. The germline CDR1 and CDR2 sequences are LGHDT and YNNKEL (reference sequence). V shed 2 bases and J 0 bases; nucleotides not matched to a gene: 0. As DNA, the CDR3 is TGTGCCAGCAGCCAAAGCGGGGGGAGCACAGATACGCAGTATTTT. Protein sequence: CASSQSGGSTDTQYF.

The chain recombines TRBV28 with TRBJ1-2; TRBD1 aligns across 7 bases. The CDR3 is 13 residues long. V gave up 2 bases and J gave up 4 bases; unmatched junction bases: 1. Germline lookup yields CDR1 MDHEN and CDR2 SYDVKM. The CDR3 reads CASSLQGGYGYTF. Written as DNA, the CDR3 is TGTGCCAGCAGTTTACAGGGGGGCTATGGCTACACCTTC.

The chain employs TRBV6-5 and TRBJ1-5; D call uncertain. This CDR3 region has 13 residues. The germline gives CDR1 MNHEY, CDR2 SVGAGI. V was pared by 6 bases and J by 4 bases, with 10 bases between. The CDR3 DNA sequence: TGTGCCAGCAGCGTAGAGGTAAATCAGCCCCAGCATTTT. It codes for CASSVEVNQPQHF.